These 12 T cell receptor beta chains came from one sample sequenced in a study of blood T cell repertoires in COVID-19. Here immunoSEQ multiplex PCR was the method, and the copy in TCRdb shows in-frame clones only, minus some. The data contain some 200,000 clones, 65% to 85% of them singletons. Sequenced material: peripheral blood. The receptors were gathered from a woman aged 60-75 years with acute or convalescent COVID-19.

A single count supports this clone. CDR3 coding DNA: TGCGCCAGCAGATTAGGACAGGGTACGGACAATGAGCAGTTCTTC. Residues: CASRLGQGTDNEQFF. J is TRBJ2-1 and V is TRBV5-1; 8 positions agree with TRBD1. From germline, CDR1 is SGHRS and CDR2 YFSETQ. This CDR3 has 15 amino acids. V lost 5 bases, J lost 5 bases, and 9 bases stayed unmatched.

This clone was observed a few times. The chain is built from TRBV7-9 and TRBJ1-1, with TRBD1 matching over 9 bases. V lost 5 bases, J lost 8 bases, and 3 bases stayed unmatched. The CDR3 runs 12 residues. Germline V CDR1 and CDR2: SEHNR, FQNEAQ (reference sequence). Here the CDR3 reads CASSHGTGEAFF. The CDR3 DNA is TGTGCCAGCAGCCACGGGACAGGGGAAGCTTTCTTT.

The chain links TRBV19 to TRBJ2-1, with TRBD2 identical over 9 bases. Germline V gene data show CDR1 as LNHDA and CDR2 as SQIVND (reference sequence). Trimming took 4 bases from V and 10 from J; bases not matched to a gene: 14. The CDR3 contains 16 residues. The CDR3: CASSNSAGGPLIEQFF. Written as DNA, the CDR3 is TGTGCCAGTAGTAATTCGGCGGGGGGGCCCCTAATAGAGCAGTTCTTC.

The chain joins TRBV7-9 to TRBJ2-1; 11 positions agree with TRBD2. Germline trimming cut 1 base from V and 4 bases from J; bases unmatched to any gene: 3. This CDR3 comprises 16 residues. Germline V lookup: CDR1 SEHNR, CDR2 FQNEAQ (reference sequence). The CDR3 DNA is TGTGCCAGCAGCTTAGTTACTAGCGGGGGATACAATGAGCAGTTCTTC. It is translated as CASSLVTSGGYNEQFF.

The chain links TRBV5-8 to TRBJ1-1; D may be TRBD1 (6 bases). This CDR3 has 13 residues. With 4 bases removed from V and 6 bases from J, the gap between germline ends came to 13 bases. Germline values: CDR1 SGHTS, CDR2 YDEGEE. In DNA, the CDR3 is TGTGCCAGCAGCCAACGCCGGACAGCTGAAGCTTTCTTT. The encoded protein is CASSQRRTAEAFF.

The CDR3 sequence: CASSTLTGNYGYTF. Written as DNA, the CDR3 is TGCGCCAGCAGCACCTTGACAGGGAACTATGGCTACACCTTC. The chain has TRBV5-1 and TRBJ1-2, with 7 bases that match TRBD1. Losses at the gene ends were 4 bases for V and 2 bases for J; bases not matched to a gene: 5. This CDR3 has 14 amino acids. The germline V gene has CDR1 SGHRS and CDR2 YFSETQ.

The chain recombines TRBV10-3 with TRBJ2-7; TRBD1 is a possible D gene (6 bases). V dropped 5 bases and J dropped 3 bases, with 17 bases sitting between them. From germline, CDR1 is ENHRY and CDR2 SYGVKD. The CDR3 loop spans 15 amino acids. The CDR3 here is CAISSQGSRGYEQYF. The CDR3, as DNA: TGTGCCATCAGTTCACAGGGTAGTAGAGGCTACGAGCAGTACTTC.

The chain joins TRBV13 to TRBJ2-3, with 12 positions matching TRBD2. Germline CDR1 reads PRHDT; CDR2 reads FYEKMQ (reference sequence). Trimming cost V 5 bases and J 2 bases; bases outside gene matches: 2. This CDR3 has 15 amino acids. The CDR3 here is CASSPSGGATDTQYF. The CDR3 region has the DNA TGTGCCAGCAGCCCTAGCGGGGGGGCCACAGATACGCAGTATTTT.

In its sample, this clone was seen once. This rearrangement joins TRBV13 to TRBJ2-1; 7 bases fit TRBD2. In germline, CDR1 is PRHDT, CDR2 FYEKMQ (reference sequence). CDR3 length: 15 residues. Germline trimming cut 5 bases from V and 0 bases from J; bases unmatched to any gene: 4. CDR3 DNA sequence: TGTGCCAGCAGCCGGGGGGAGAGCTCCTACAATGAGCAGTTCTTC. It is translated as CASSRGESSYNEQFF.

V and J are TRBV7-3 and TRBJ2-3; TRBD2 matches 11 bases. Germline V lookup: CDR1 SGHTA, CDR2 FQGTGA. J lost 5 bases, V lost 4 bases, and 11 bases had no gene match. CDR3 length equals 17 residues. CDR3 in amino acids: CASSSLAGGPSGDTQYF. CDR3 nucleotides: TGTGCCAGCAGCTCCCTAGCGGGGGGCCCCAGTGGAGATACGCAGTATTTT.

V usage is TRBV29-1 and J usage is TRBJ2-1; TRBD2 matches 12 bases. The CDR3 runs 16 residues. V lost 3 bases and J lost 5; bases outside the gene matches: 8. CDR1 and CDR2 (germline): SQVTM, ANQGSEA. Written as DNA, the CDR3 is TGCAGCGTTGAGGTCGGGCTAGCGGGGGGGAACAATGAGCAGTTCTTC. Protein: CSVEVGLAGGNNEQFF.

The rearrangement joins TRBV18 to TRBJ1-3, with TRBD1 as a possible D gene (5 bases). Germline values: CDR1 KGHSH, CDR2 LQKENI. CDR3 size: 15 residues. The germline V and J ends were trimmed by 3 bases and 0 bases, with 9 bases remaining between them. CDR3 bases: TGTGCCAGCTCACCCCGGACACCCTCTGGAAACACCATATATTTT. This codes for CASSPRTPSGNTIYF.